Below are 9 T cell receptor beta chains sequenced from a single sample in a study of cytomegalovirus exposure and HLA in healthy donors. Both 60 Vbeta primers and 13 Jbeta primers went into the PCR. Sequencing was performed with immunoSEQ multiplex PCR; in TCRdb, only in-frame clones are kept and a portion is missing. The table has about 130,000 clones, roughly 77% seen once. What was sequenced was PBMCs. The receptors here all came from a woman in her thirties or forties in good health and CMV-seropositive.

The genes are TRBV10-1 and TRBJ1-1; 7 bases fit TRBD1. V shed 5 bases, J shed 5 bases, and the junction held 5 bases outside the gene matches. The CDR3 loop spans 13 amino acids. Germline V lookup: CDR1 WNHNN, CDR2 SYGVQD (reference sequence). The CDR3 DNA reads TGCGCCAGCAGTAGAACAGGGGTAACTGAAGCTTTCTTT. Protein: CASSRTGVTEAFF.

DNA for the CDR3: TGTGCCAGCAGCCCTTCGGTGACAGGGGGTATCTATGGCTACACCTTC. Amino acid sequence: CASSPSVTGGIYGYTF. The J gene is TRBJ1-2, the V gene TRBV11-2; 9 bases fit TRBD1. The CDR3 is 16 amino acids. CDR1 and CDR2 (germline): SGHAT, FQNNGV. V trimming: 5 bases; J trimming: 4 bases; junction bases outside the gene matches: 11.

The chain is built from TRBV27 and TRBJ2-7, with 7 bases matching TRBD2. Trimming removed 5 bases from V and 6 bases from J; junction bases left unmatched: 7. This CDR3 comprises 13 residues. CDR1 and CDR2 (germline): MNHEY, SMNVEV (reference sequence). CDR3 bases: TGTGCCAGCAGTATTAGCGGGTTAGGCGAGCAGTACTTC. Translating it yields CASSISGLGEQYF.

The chain employs TRBV11-2 and TRBJ2-1; 8 bases map to TRBD2. V gave up 2 bases and J gave up 7 bases; unmatched junction bases: 4. The CDR3 covers 14 residues. Germline lookup yields CDR1 SGHAT and CDR2 FQNNGV. DNA of the CDR3: TGTGCCAGCAGCTTAAACGGGGGGGAGAATGAGCAGTTCTTC. Residues: CASSLNGGENEQFF.

The genes are TRBV30 and TRBJ1-2, with D unresolved. The V gene's germline CDR1 is GTSNPN and CDR2 SVGIG (reference sequence). The CDR3 covers 14 residues. V lost 0 bases and J lost 5, with 13 bases in between. The CDR3 nucleotides read TGTGCCTGGAGTGTGGCGGGTATGGGGTATGGCTACACCTTC. Translated: CAWSVAGMGYGYTF.

The rearrangement links TRBV2 to TRBJ2-1; a possible D gene is TRBD2 (6 bases). CDR3 length: 12 amino acids. V lost 6 bases, J lost 8 bases, and 11 bases lay in between. The V gene's germline CDR1 is SNHLY and CDR2 FYNNEI. As DNA, the CDR3 is TGTGCCAGCAGCTTCACTAGCTATGAGCAGTTCTTC. It yields the protein CASSFTSYEQFF. Supplemented by reference TRBV2 and TRBJ2-1, the full variable domain reads EPEVTQTPSHQVTQMGQEVILRCVPISNHLYFYWYRQILGQKVEFLVSFYNNEISEKSEIFDDQFSVERPDGSNFTLKIRSTKLEDSAMYFCASSFTSYEQFFGPGTRLTVL.

The V and J genes are TRBV11-2 and TRBJ2-2; 14 positions match TRBD2. Germline-derived CDR1 and CDR2 are SGHAT and FQNNGV. Trimming cost V 5 bases and J 4 bases; bases outside gene matches: 6. This CDR3 has 17 residues. The CDR3 sequence: CASSGLAGGSATGELFF. The CDR3 nucleotides read TGTGCCAGCAGCGGACTAGCGGGAGGCTCCGCCACCGGGGAGCTGTTTTTT.

The rearrangement links TRBV6-9 to TRBJ2-3; 10 bases align to TRBD1. Germline lookup yields CDR1 MNHGY and CDR2 SVAAGI. This CDR3 comprises 18 residues. The V segment lost 5 bases and the J segment 2 bases; nucleotides outside the gene matches: 13. CDR3 sequence: CASSRESPGTGATDTQYF. The CDR3 coding sequence is TGTGCCAGCAGTAGGGAATCTCCCGGGACAGGGGCCACAGATACGCAGTATTTT.

The V call is TRBV29-1, the J call TRBJ1-4; D gene uncertain. Germline V CDR1 and CDR2: SQVTM, ANQGSEA. Trimming shortened V by 2 bases and J by 10 bases, and 20 bases separated the two germline ends. The CDR3 is 15 amino acids. CDR3 bases: TGCAGCGTTGAATTAATGTCGACCGAGGTGGGAAAACTGTTTTTT. Residues: CSVELMSTEVGKLFF.